This T cell receptor beta chain was recovered during a study of blood T cell repertoires in COVID-19 (dated by TCRdb to about 2020). Background on the whole study: Samples from collaborators originated in the United States, Italy and Spain and spanned both the acute and convalescent phases of COVID-19. The material from the prospective study consisted of cDNA or gDNA derived from T cells, B-cell-depleted T cells, or PBMCs. Deeply sampled blood TCRbeta repertoires from subjects exposed to, actively infected with, or recovered from COVID-19 were included in the dataset. The repertoires were made available in a free public database intended to serve as a resource for research on the immune response to SARS-CoV-2. The samples were drawn from two sources: the first 160 participants of the ongoing ImmuneRACE study, and 1,254 subjects contributed by 6 global collaborators. The sample metadata nearly always contained a de-identified subject ID, COVID-19 status, age in years and sex. Where available, HLA class I and class II types were taken from metadata supplied by the sample provider and were not determined by assay-based typing.

A word on this clone: Its antigen target is currently unknown. Relative to the germline gene, one junction end is altered; a read error may explain this.

CDR3 length: 15 amino acids, cysteine to phenylalanine. Only the CDR3 DNA is retained, 45 bases long and in frame from the first base. Sequences MNHEY (CDR1) and SVGAGI (CDR2) are obtained from the germline V gene. Broader findings and caveats from the paper: How much clinical and demographic metadata was included differed by source and by participant, and the metadata was provided uncurated.

Each collaborating institution followed its own protocols to collect whole blood in K2EDTA tubes. For TCRbeta analysis, collaborators shipped samples as frozen whole blood, isolated PBMCs, or DNA extracted from either of those sample types. TCRbeta CDR3 regions were amplified from genomic DNA by means of the immunoSEQ Assay, a bias-controlled multiplex PCR. Turning to the authors' computational methods: The number of nucleated cells in each sample was estimated from the amplification of reference gene primers within the assay. To quantify the absolute abundance of each unique TCRbeta CDR3 rearrangement, sequence reads were collapsed and filtered. Productive Simpson clonality was computed per sample as the square root of Simpson's diversity index over productive rearrangements. Entries here come from immuneACCESS through TCRdb and include only in-frame sequences with V and J called. Some clones fail to appear in such tables; in the studies checked, an unresolved V gene covers under half of the shortfall, and the cause of the remainder is unknown. V and J calls and clone size come straight from that table; D and trimming were deduced from the DNA. The sample includes 370,000 or so clones, with roughly 86% observed a single time. The top ten constitute more than 0.85% of the sample.

The sequence joins TRBV6-5 to TRBJ1-1, with 7 middle bases fitting TRBD1. This TCR derives from a human donor with acute or convalescent COVID-19. The donor label of this sample is uncertain. The sample was peripheral blood. The CDR3 reads CASSRPTGWNPEAFF. The nucleotide sequence is given as TGTGCCAGCAGTCGACCGACAGGGTGGAACCCTGAAGCTTTCTTT.